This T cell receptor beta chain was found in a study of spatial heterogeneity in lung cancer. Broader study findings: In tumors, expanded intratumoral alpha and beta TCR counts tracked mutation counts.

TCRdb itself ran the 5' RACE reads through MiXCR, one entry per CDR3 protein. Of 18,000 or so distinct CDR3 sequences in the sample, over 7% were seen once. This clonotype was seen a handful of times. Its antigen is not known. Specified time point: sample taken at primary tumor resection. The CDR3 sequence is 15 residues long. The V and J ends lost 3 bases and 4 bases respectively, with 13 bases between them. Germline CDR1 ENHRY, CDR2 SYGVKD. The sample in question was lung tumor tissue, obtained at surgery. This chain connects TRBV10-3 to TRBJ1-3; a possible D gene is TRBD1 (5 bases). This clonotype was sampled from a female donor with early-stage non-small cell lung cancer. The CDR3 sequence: CAISDSARVGNTIYF. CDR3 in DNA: TGTGCCATCAGTGATAGCGCCAGGGTCGGAAACACCATATATTTT.